This T cell receptor beta chain was identified during a study of CD8 T cells in Susac syndrome. The germline CDR1 and CDR2 sequences are SNHLY and FYNNEI. V lost 4 bases, J lost 5 bases, and 9 bases lay in between. The length of the CDR3 is 13 residues. When the RNA was reverse transcribed, random hexamers were used with an input of roughly 0.45 to 1 ug. TCRdb recomputed calls from the immunoSEQ multiplex PCR reads with MiXCR, one row per CDR3 protein. The sample includes a few hundred thousand distinct CDR3 sequences, around 93% of them seen just once. The sequenced material came from CD4+ T cells from PBMCs. This sequence originates from a human donor with Susac syndrome. This chain connects TRBV2 to TRBJ2-1; TRBD2 is a possible D gene (6 bases). CDR3 amino acids: CASSGGLNNEQFF. The CDR3 DNA is TGTGCCAGCAGTGGGGGACTCAACAATGAGCAGTTCTTC. Full variable domain (outside the CDR3, taken from reference TRBV2 and TRBJ2-1): EPEVTQTPSHQVTQMGQEVILRCVPISNHLYFYWYRQILGQKVEFLVSFYNNEISEKSEIFDDQFSVERPDGSNFTLKIRSTKLEDSAMYFCASSGGLNNEQFFGPGTRLTVL.